This TCR beta chain was documented in a study of PD-1 and CTLA-4 blockade in melanoma. This clone was detected once. Clones were read by immunoSEQ multiplex PCR, and TCRdb kept only the in-frame ones, dropping some. The repertoire holds about 15,000 clones, with about 70% as singletons. Germline CDR1 is SGHDT and CDR2 is YYEEEE. The V end lost 4 bases, the J end lost 4 bases, and 17 bases lay between the germline ends. The CDR3 sequence is 15 residues long. The specimen comprised CD8+ T cells from peripheral blood, sampled from a patient given anti-PD-1 treatment. The TCR was taken from a human donor with melanoma. The rearrangement uses TRBV5-6 and TRBJ1-2; D gene unclear. The CDR3 nucleotides are TGTGCCAGCAGCGTCGGCGGACCCAACCCCTATGGCTACACCTTC. This encodes CASSVGGPNPYGYTF. Supplemented by reference TRBV5-6 and TRBJ1-2, the full variable domain reads DAGVTQSPTHLIKTRGQQVTLRCSPKSGHDTVSWYQQALGQGPQFIFQYYEEEERQRGNFPDRFSGHQFPNYSSELNVNALLLGDSALYLCASSVGGPNPYGYTFGSGTRLTVV.